This TCR beta chain is drawn from a study of vaccination effects on CD4 cells after COVID-19. Across the whole study: BNT162b2 vaccine or mRNA-1273 vaccine was given to participants in two doses. Study-wide results and limits: The study found marked clonal contraction of infection- and vaccine-induced clones late after vaccination.

For this clone: Its antigen is not identified.

Trimming took 8 bases from V and 1 from J; bases not matched to a gene: 5. From germline, CDR1 is SNHLY and CDR2 FYNNEI. The CDR3 sequence is 15 residues long. Antigen-specific CD4+ T cells expanded by the ViraFEST assay with viral peptide pools were then sequenced. Scientists isolated CD4+ T cells after a roughly nine-day culture period ended. Having tested negative for nucleocapsid antibodies, the vaccine recipients showed no prior SARS-CoV-2 infection. The assay was immunoSEQ multiplex PCR, and TCRdb's table has in-frame clones only and misses some. The data contain fewer than 40,000 clones, roughly two thirds of them singletons.

The sample consisted of CD4+ T cells from PBMCs cultured with SARS-CoV-2 spike peptides, taken before COVID-19 vaccination. This chain uses TRBV2 with TRBJ2-1; 10 nucleotides line up with TRBD1. The TCR comes from a human donor who received a COVID-19 vaccine. The chain's CDR3 is CASGKDRGSYNEQFF. CDR3 in DNA: TGTGCCAGCGGCAAGGACAGGGGGTCCTACAATGAGCAGTTCTTC.